This T cell receptor (beta chain) was recorded in a study of graft-versus-host responses after intestinal transplantation (dated by TCRdb to the early 2020s). In terms of the full investigation: The transplants that recipients got were multivisceral, liver-intestinal, or isolated intestinal. Every recipient was given anti-thymocyte globulin induction, followed by around three years of maintenance tacrolimus and steroids. After intestinal transplantation, graft-versus-host and host-versus-graft alloreactive T cell clones were followed in the graft, circulation and bone marrow using bulk TCR-beta CDR3 sequencing. To identify alloreactive clones, pre-transplant mixed lymphocyte reaction products were sequenced and then compared with unstimulated pre-transplant donor and recipient T cells. A cohort of about two dozen intestinal transplant recipients, including one retransplant, was enrolled, and a few patients lacking pretransplant specimens were excluded. A peak of at least 4% donor T cells among recipient peripheral blood mononuclear cells was the definition used for donor T cell macrochimerism. Instead of going to the commercial service, samples from a few later patients were sequenced in-house on an Illumina MiSeq and processed with MiXCR.

Beyond this particular receptor, the publication reports: High GvH to HvG T cell clonal ratios were observed in the allografts of patients with donor T cell macrochimerism. GvH clones were found in recipient bone marrow, and some of the GvH clones appeared earlier in ileal mucosa or blood, which is consistent with an intestinal mucosal origin. The conclusions were limited by the relatively low number and heterogeneity of the intestinal transplant patients. Early after transplant, peak levels of circulating GvH clones were associated with declines in HvG clones.

By sample share, this clone is medium-sized (0.01 to 0.1%). The input lacks base qualities; no much larger clone sits a single base away. Receptors were amplified or captured by the immunoSEQ multiplex PCR assay. For most patients, genomic DNA was isolated with the Qiagen DNeasy Blood and Tissue Kit and sent frozen to Adaptive Biotechnologies for TCR sequencing. For most patients, high-throughput TCR-beta CDR3 sequencing of genomic DNA was performed by Adaptive Biotechnologies. In the paper's pipeline: Adaptive's ImmunoSEQ software supplied the TCR sequencing data for around 19 patients, while MiXCR and VDJtools were used to process a few other patients. To correct CD4 versus CD8 sorting errors, sequences present in both subsets at a frequency ratio below 5:1 were removed. CDR3 nucleotide sequences shared between donor and recipient were removed because the origin of such sequences could not be assigned. Alloreactive clones required at least 2-fold expansion over unstimulated cells and minimum CFSE-low frequency of 0.002% (template counts) or 0.001% (read counts). Clones were considered mappable if detected in sequenced pre-transplant spleen, lymph node, or MLR CFSE-low populations of the donor or recipient. The cumulative frequency of alloreactive clones was calculated as a percentage of all sequences, weighted by copy number. TCRdb retrieved this table from immuneACCESS and kept in-frame rearrangements only. Not all clones are present; in checked studies, unresolved V genes account for under half, and no reason is known for the remainder. The V and J calls and clone size are taken from that table; D and trimming were inferred from the DNA. This sample lists tens of thousands of clones; 33% were detected once. The top ten hold 9.2% of the sample.

What this sample's time point label stands for: cells obtained before transplantation from donor or recipient. Mixed lymphocyte reactions plated around 200,000 CFSE-labeled pre-transplant responders with around 200,000 irradiated violet-dye-labeled stimulators and were cultured for 6 to 7 days. Proliferating CD3+CD4+CFSE-low and CD3+CD8+CFSE-low responder cells were FACS-sorted on a BD Influx sorter after the mixed lymphocyte reaction. For CDR1 and CDR2, the germline V gene lists SNHLY and FYNNEI. V lost 7 bases and J lost 6 bases, and the count of bases not matched to a germline gene is 17. The CDR3, cysteine through phenylalanine, is 16 amino acids long. Only the CDR3 part of the read is kept: 48 bases, read in frame from the first base.

Sequences were derived from alloreactive CD8+ T cells from a mixed lymphocyte reaction culture, sampled before intestinal transplant. The meaning of the sample's cell subset or site label: CFSE-low proliferating T cells sorted from approximately 6-day pre-transplant mixed lymphocyte reaction (GvH or HvG direction). The receptor comes from a human patient who received an intestinal transplant. The V and J segments used are TRBV2 and TRBJ2-7; TRBD2 matches 8 bases in the middle. The bases are TGTGCCAGCACCCCGCTAGGGGTAGCGGGAAGTTTCGAGCAGTACTTC. Its translation reads: CASTPLGVAGSFEQYF.